This TCR beta chain was sequenced during a study of high-grade serous ovarian cancer treatment subgroups. Study results and caveats: Tumors within one patient showed repertoire similarity of roughly 0.1 to 0.85.

Data came from immunoSEQ multiplex PCR; TCRdb stores just in-frame clones and leaves some out. In the table there are around 16,000 clones, approximately 73% of which are singletons. The tumor samples were collected prior to definitive surgery or chemotherapy. This clone has a handful of counts. The antigen is not known. The clonotype was recovered from a human donor with high-grade serous ovarian cancer. Sequenced input: tumor tissue.

This CDR3 is CASRSGQLLNSPLHF. In DNA form, the CDR3 reads TGTGCCAGCAGGTCAGGGCAGCTCCTGAATTCACCCCTCCACTTT. The chain carries TRBV27 and TRBJ1-6; TRBD1 might be the D (5 bases). Germline V gives CDR1 MNHEY, CDR2 SMNVEV (reference sequence). V gave up 6 bases and J gave up 7 bases, with 16 bases separating them. There are 15 residues in the CDR3.